This T cell receptor beta chain derives from a study of blood T cell repertoires in COVID-19. Study-level background: T cells, B-cell-depleted T cells, or PBMCs provided the cDNA or gDNA that served as material.

Germline values: CDR1 MNHEY, CDR2 SMNVEV (reference sequence). Deletions cut 5 bases from V and 3 bases from J, with 10 bases between. CDR3 size: 13 residues. Only in-frame clones appear in the TCRdb table, and some are missing; sequencing was by immunoSEQ multiplex PCR. Among roughly 63,000 clones listed, roughly four fifths were seen once. Source material: peripheral blood. The origin of this receptor is a woman aged 80 or older with acute or convalescent COVID-19. The chain uses TRBV27 and TRBJ1-2; possibly TRBD1 for D (6 bases). CDR3 residues: CASSVHRDYGYTF. The CDR3 DNA follows: TGTGCCAGCAGTGTTCACAGGGACTATGGCTACACCTTC.